Listed here is a single TCR beta chain. This record comes from a study of blood T cell repertoires in COVID-19. Study overall: From T cells, B-cell-depleted T cells, or PBMCs came the material, which was cDNA or gDNA.

Some clones are missing from TCRdb's copy, which holds only in-frame ones; the method was immunoSEQ multiplex PCR. The sample yields more than 120,000 clones, 85% seen once. The germline V gene has CDR1 SGHVS and CDR2 FNYEAQ. V lost 2 bases to trimming and J lost 4 bases; unmatched junction nucleotides: 6. The CDR3 sequence is 16 residues long. The receptor's source is a human donor with acute or convalescent COVID-19. The donor label of this sample is uncertain. The sequenced sample consisted of peripheral blood. The V and J genes are TRBV7-6 and TRBJ1-1, with 11 bases aligning to TRBD1. CDR3: CASSLISGTGGTEAFF. In DNA form, the CDR3 reads TGTGCCAGCAGCTTAATTTCTGGGACAGGGGGCACTGAAGCTTTCTTT.